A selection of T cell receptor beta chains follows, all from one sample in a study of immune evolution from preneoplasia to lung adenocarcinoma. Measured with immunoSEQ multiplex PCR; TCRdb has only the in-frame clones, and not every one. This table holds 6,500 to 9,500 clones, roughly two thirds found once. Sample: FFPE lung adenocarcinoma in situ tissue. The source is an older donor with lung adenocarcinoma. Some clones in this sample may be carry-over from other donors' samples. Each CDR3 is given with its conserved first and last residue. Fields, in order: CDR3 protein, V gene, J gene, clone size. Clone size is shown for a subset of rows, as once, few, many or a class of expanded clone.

CDR3 protein: CASSSQGKDEKLFF
V gene: TRBV28
J gene: TRBJ1-4
clone size: NA

CDR3 protein: CASSVDHSSYEQYF
V gene: TRBV9
J gene: TRBJ2-7
clone size: NA

CDR3 protein: CASRAGEGGYEQYF
V gene: TRBV6-1
J gene: TRBJ2-7
clone size: NA

CDR3 protein: CASRGASAGHTEAFF
V gene: TRBV19
J gene: TRBJ1-1
clone size: NA

CDR3 protein: CASSPSAGAYEQYF
V gene: TRBV11-3
J gene: TRBJ2-7
clone size: once

CDR3 protein: CATIGTDYGYTF
V gene: TRBV10-2
J gene: TRBJ1-2
clone size: few

CDR3 protein: CASSRTSGGNNEQFF
V gene: TRBV7-9
J gene: TRBJ2-1
clone size: NA

CDR3 protein: CASSLVAGQNNQPQHF
V gene: TRBV7-8
J gene: TRBJ1-5
clone size: NA

CDR3 protein: CASSRDGQGAYEQYF
V gene: TRBV6-5
J gene: TRBJ2-7
clone size: once

CDR3 protein: CASSLLDRAGYTF
V gene: TRBV28
J gene: TRBJ1-2
clone size: NA

CDR3 protein: CSVLRGRATNEQFF
V gene: TRBV29-1
J gene: TRBJ2-1
clone size: NA

CDR3 protein: CASSHFPGASRNTIYF
V gene: TRBV7-2
J gene: TRBJ1-3
clone size: NA

CDR3 protein: CASSKGTQALAF
V gene: TRBV6-1
J gene: TRBJ1-2
clone size: few

CDR3 protein: CASSDPDAATQYF
V gene: TRBV6-4
J gene: TRBJ2-5
clone size: NA

CDR3 protein: CAISDLQNSPLHF
V gene: TRBV10-3
J gene: TRBJ1-6
clone size: medium-sized

CDR3 protein: CASSQVEQGYEQYF
V gene: TRBV4-1
J gene: TRBJ2-7
clone size: NA

CDR3 protein: CASSEYTADTQYF
V gene: TRBV4-2
J gene: TRBJ2-3
clone size: NA